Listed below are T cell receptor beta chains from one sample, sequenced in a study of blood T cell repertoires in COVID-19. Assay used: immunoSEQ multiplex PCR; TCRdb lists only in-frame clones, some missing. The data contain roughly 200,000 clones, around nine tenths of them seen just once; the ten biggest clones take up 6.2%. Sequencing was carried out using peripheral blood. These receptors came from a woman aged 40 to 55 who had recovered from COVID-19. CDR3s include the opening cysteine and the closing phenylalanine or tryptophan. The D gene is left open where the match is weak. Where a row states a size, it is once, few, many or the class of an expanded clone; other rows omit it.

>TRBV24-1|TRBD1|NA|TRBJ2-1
TGTGCCACCAGCCTGACGACAGGGAACAATGAGCAGTTCTTC
CATSLTTGNNEQFF
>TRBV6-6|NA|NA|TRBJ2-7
TGTGCCGCCCGGGACACCTACGAGCAGTACTTC
CAARDTYEQYF
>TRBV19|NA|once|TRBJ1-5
TGTGCCAGTAGTATGTCGAATCAGCCCCAGCATTTT
CASSMSNQPQHF
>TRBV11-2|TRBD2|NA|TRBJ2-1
TGTGCCAGCAGCGATTCGACTAGCGGGAGGGGTTGGAATGAGCAGTTCTTC
CASSDSTSGRGWNEQFF
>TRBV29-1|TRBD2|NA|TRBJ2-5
TGCAGCGTTGATACTACTAGCGGAGACCAAGAGACCCAGTACTTC
CSVDTTSGDQETQYF
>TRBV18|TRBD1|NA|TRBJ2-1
TGTGCCAGCTCACCGGGACAGGAGAACAATGAGCAGTTCTTC
CASSPGQENNEQFF
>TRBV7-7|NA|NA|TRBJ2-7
TGTGCCAGCAGCTTCCGTATAAGAAACAACTACGAGCAGTACTTC
CASSFRIRNNYEQYF
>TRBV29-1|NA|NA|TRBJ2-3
TGCAGCGTTGTTGGGGGGAGCACAGATACGCAGTATTTT
CSVVGGSTDTQYF
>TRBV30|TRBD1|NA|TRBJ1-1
TGTGCCTGGAGCAGGGGGCCGAACACTGAAGCTTTCTTT
CAWSRGPNTEAFF
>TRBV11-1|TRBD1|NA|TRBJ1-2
TGTGCCAGCAGCCAACAGGGGGCTGGCTATGGCTACACCTTC
CASSQQGAGYGYTF
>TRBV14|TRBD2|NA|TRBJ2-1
TGTGCCAGCAGCCGGGGGAAGGTAGCGGGAGTCTACAATGAGCAGTTCTTC
CASSRGKVAGVYNEQFF
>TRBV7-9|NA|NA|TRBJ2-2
TGTGCCAGCAGCTCCTTGGGCAGCACCGGGGAGCTGTTTTTT
CASSSLGSTGELFF
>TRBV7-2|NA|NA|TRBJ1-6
TGTGCCAGCAGCCTCTCCGGGGCCTATAATTCACCCCTCCACTTT
CASSLSGAYNSPLHF
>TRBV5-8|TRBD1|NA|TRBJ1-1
TGTGCCAGCAGCGGGGGGACAGGGCGGTGGACTGAAGCTTTCTTT
CASSGGTGRWTEAFF
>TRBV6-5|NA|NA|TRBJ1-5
TGTGCCAGCGGGGCAGGACAGCCCCAGCATTTT
CASGAGQPQHF
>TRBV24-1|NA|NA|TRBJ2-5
TGTGCCACCAGTGATGGTAGGAAGCTCAGGGAGACCCAGTACTTC
CATSDGRKLRETQYF
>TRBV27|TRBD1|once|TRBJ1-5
TGTGCCAGCAGTTTCAACAGGGGGTACCAGCCCCAGCATTTT
CASSFNRGYQPQHF
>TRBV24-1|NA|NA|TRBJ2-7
TGTGCCACCAGTGATGGGCCCCTCCGCGAGCAGTACTTC
CATSDGPLREQYF
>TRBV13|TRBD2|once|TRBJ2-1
TGTGCCAGCAGCTTCGGACTAGCGGGAGCCGGGTCCTACAATGAGCAGTTCTTC
CASSFGLAGAGSYNEQFF
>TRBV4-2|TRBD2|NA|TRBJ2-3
TGTGCCAGCAGCCAAGTTTCCTATGGGGCGGGAGAGCGGAGGGATACGCAGTATTTT
CASSQVSYGAGERRDTQYF
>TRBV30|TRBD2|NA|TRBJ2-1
TGTGCCTGGAGTTTAGCGGGAGGCAATGAGCAGTTCTTC
CAWSLAGGNEQFF